This TCR beta chain was profiled in a study of blood T cell repertoires in COVID-19. At the level of the study: Whether acute or convalescent, the COVID-19 samples came from the United States, Italy and Spain. Nucleic acid was either cDNA or gDNA, and it came from T cells, B-cell-depleted T cells, or PBMCs.

Original processing notes: Nucleated cell counts were estimated from reference gene primer amplification. Assay used: immunoSEQ multiplex PCR; TCRdb lists only in-frame clones, some missing. V and J calls and clone size are given by that table; D and trimming were obtained from the DNA. The table has 150,000 or so clones, approximately 95% seen once; the top ten hold 4.5% to 5.5%. In germline, CDR1 is LNHNV, CDR2 YYDKDF (reference sequence). The CDR3 has 16 residues. Trimming took off 1 base at V and 5 bases at J, with 15 bases between the two ends. This sequence joins TRBV15 and TRBJ2-1; no clear D. The sample taken for sequencing was peripheral blood. This clonotype originated in a woman in her forties or fifties with acute or convalescent COVID-19. This CDR3 is CATSRGGGFGDNEQFF. In nucleotides, the CDR3 is TGTGCCACCAGCAGAGGAGGCGGCTTTGGCGACAATGAGCAGTTCTTC.